This TCR beta chain was sequenced during a study of regulatory T cells in long-lasting Graves disease. The sample holds many counts of this clonotype. The germline V gene has CDR1 MDHEN and CDR2 SYDVKM. V lost 5 bases to trimming and J lost 5 bases, with 12 bases between them. The CDR3 covers 14 residues. Relying on iRepertoire HTBI primers and Arm-PCR of CDR3 regions, the team built TCR beta libraries. Using its own MiXCR run on the multiplex PCR reads, TCRdb lists one record per CDR3 protein. The sample shows some 370,000 distinct CDR3 sequences, 20% to 25% of them seen only once. Regarding time point: persistent/refractory GD, antithyroid drugs over 5 years with positive TRAb. The authors made the TCR library using RNA they extracted from PBMCs.

The chain links TRBV28 to TRBJ2-2; D might be TRBD2 (6 bases). The starting material was peripheral blood mononuclear cells (PBMCs), obtained when the disease was refractory, from a patient treated with antithyroid drugs. This clonotype was sampled from a woman aged 35 to 49 with Graves disease. CDR3 nucleotide sequence: TGTGCCAGCAGTCCCTACAGCGGGACCGGGGAGCTGTTTTTT. Its translation: CASSPYSGTGELFF.